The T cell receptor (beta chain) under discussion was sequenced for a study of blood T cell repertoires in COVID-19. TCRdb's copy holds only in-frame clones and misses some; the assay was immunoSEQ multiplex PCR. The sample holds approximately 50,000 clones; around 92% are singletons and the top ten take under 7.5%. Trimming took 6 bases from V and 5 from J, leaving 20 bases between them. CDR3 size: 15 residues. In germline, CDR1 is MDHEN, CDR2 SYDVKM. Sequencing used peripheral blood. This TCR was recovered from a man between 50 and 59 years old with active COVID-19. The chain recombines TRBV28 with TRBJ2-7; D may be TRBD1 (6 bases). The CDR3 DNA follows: TGTGCCAGCAGCCCCCCTAGAGGGGGTAGCCACGAGCAGTACTTC. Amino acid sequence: CASSPPRGGSHEQYF. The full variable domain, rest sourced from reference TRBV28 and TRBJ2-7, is DVKVTQSSRYLVKRTGEKVFLECVQDMDHENMFWYRQDPGLGLRLIYFSYDVKMKEKGDIPEGYSVSREKKERFSLILESASTNQTSMYLCASSPPRGGSHEQYFGPGTRLTVT.